Listed below are T cell receptor beta chains from one sample, sequenced in a study of blood T cell repertoires in COVID-19. The table came from immunoSEQ multiplex PCR; TCRdb's copy has only in-frame clones and leaves some out. This sample has about 88,000 clones, with approximately 90% found just once. The sample was peripheral blood. Receptors were obtained from a male donor with acute or convalescent COVID-19. Each CDR3 is given without its conserved first and last residue. Rows may omit the clone size; those that give it use once, few, many or a size class.

12	TRBV7-9	TRBJ1-5	NA	ASSSGISNQPQH
12	TRBV4-1	TRBJ1-1	NA	ASSQDSPNTEAF
16	TRBV5-1	TRBJ1-1	NA	ASSSHPVSSGERTEAF
11	TRBV6-5	TRBJ1-1	NA	ASSRGRNTEAF
13	TRBV19	TRBJ1-1	NA	ASSVNQGERTEAF
12	TRBV10-3	TRBJ1-4	NA	AISHGTANEKLF
13	TRBV6-2/TRBV6-3	TRBJ1-1	NA	ASSSSRGLPTEAF
12	TRBV11-2	TRBJ2-5	NA	ASSLRDRLETQY
12	TRBV7-9	TRBJ2-5	NA	ASSPDRGEETQY
11	TRBV18	TRBJ2-2	NA	ASSPSSTGELF
12	TRBV7-3	TRBJ1-3	NA	ASSLDSSGNTIY
11	TRBV14	TRBJ2-5	once	ASSQWTGETQY
9	TRBV7-2	TRBJ2-1	NA	ASSTRLEQF
10	TRBV30	TRBJ1-6	NA	AWGEQGTPLH
16	TRBV6-1	TRBJ1-4	NA	ASSEARGGRATNEKLF
14	TRBV5-1	TRBJ2-2	NA	ASSAGTGVRTGELF
9	TRBV6-1	TRBJ1-5	once	ASSEGEPQH
10	TRBV5-1	TRBJ1-2	NA	ASSLGLEGYT
8	TRBV27	TRBJ2-7	NA	ASHSYEQY
11	TRBV7-7	TRBJ2-5	NA	ASSSGGGETQY
12	TRBV19	TRBJ1-2	few	ASSPSPRGYGYT
14	TRBV5-1	TRBJ1-1	NA	ASSANRGREVTEAF
15	TRBV6-6	TRBJ1-2	once	ASSPTDRAGHSYGYT
13	TRBV6-6	TRBJ1-5	NA	ASREGQVTDQPQH
11	TRBV21-1	TRBJ2-7	NA	ASSPGGNHEQY
12	TRBV2	TRBJ1-5	NA	ASGSGGGVQPQH
12	TRBV6-5	TRBJ1-2	NA	ASKPGTGQGGYT
14	TRBV11-2	TRBJ1-3	NA	ASSANSQGLRNTIY
12	TRBV6-5	TRBJ1-6	NA	ASRYSSYNSPLH
11	TRBV2	TRBJ2-3	NA	ASKGQGTDTQY
12	TRBV30	TRBJ1-6	NA	AWSVVAENSPLH